A selection of T cell receptor beta chains follows, all from one sample in a study of T cells in Graves' hyperthyroidism and ophthalmopathy. One entry per CDR3 protein, called by TCRdb with MiXCR from the multiplex PCR reads. Of roughly 560,000 distinct CDR3 sequences in the sample, roughly 15% were seen once. The sample taken for sequencing was blood. These receptors were taken from a middle-aged woman with Graves' ophthalmopathy. Both conserved end residues are part of each CDR3. Fields, in order: D gene, CDR3 length, J gene, V gene, clone size, CDR3 protein, CDR3 DNA. The D gene is left open where the match is weak. Not every row has a clone size; where given, it reads once, few, many or a size class.

>TRBD2|17|TRBJ2-7|TRBV7-8|many
CASSFGPGTSAAYEQYF
TGTGCCAGCAGCTTTGGCCCCGGGACTAGCGCTGCCTACGAGCAGTACTTC
>-|13|TRBJ1-1|TRBV18|-
CASSSGANTEAFF
TGTGCCAGCTCTTCGGGGGCGAACACTGAAGCTTTCTTT
>-|16|TRBJ2-4|TRBV24-1|many
CATSAGRGAAKNIQYF
TGTGCCACCAGTGCGGGTAGGGGGGCGGCCAAAAACATTCAGTACTTC
>-|14|TRBJ2-5|TRBV4-1|many
CASSQDSRGETQYF
TGCGCCAGCAGCCAAGACTCGCGGGGAGAGACCCAGTACTTC
>-|15|TRBJ1-5|TRBV20-1|many
CSAPPAEGGNQPQHF
TGCAGTGCCCCCCCCGCCGAGGGGGGCAATCAGCCCCAGCATTTT
>TRBD2|15|TRBJ2-5|TRBV6-5|-
CASSYLAGEVKTQYF
TGTGCCAGCAGTTACCTAGCGGGAGAGGTGAAGACCCAGTACTTC
>-|13|TRBJ2-7|TRBV5-1|many
CASTLGPTYEQYF
TGCGCCAGCACCTTGGGCCCGACCTACGAGCAGTACTTC
>-|14|TRBJ1-1|TRBV25-1|-
CASSEWGLNTEAFF
TGTGCCAGCAGTGAATGGGGCTTGAACACTGAAGCTTTCTTT
>TRBD1|17|TRBJ2-7|TRBV11-2|-
CASSWDRVGAYPDEQYF
TGTGCCAGCAGCTGGGACAGGGTCGGGGCTTATCCCGACGAGCAGTACTTC
>-|16|TRBJ2-5|TRBV7-6|many
CASSSVASGPQETQYF
TGTGCCAGCAGCTCCGTGGCTAGTGGGCCGCAAGAGACCCAGTACTTC
>-|14|TRBJ1-1|TRBV12-3/TRBV12-4|-
CASNVAPAGTEAFF
TGTGCCAGCAACGTGGCCCCGGCCGGGACTGAAGCTTTCTTT
>-|15|TRBJ2-7|TRBV27|few
CASSLSIGRTYEQYF
TGTGCCAGCAGTTTATCGATAGGACGAACCTACGAGCAGTACTTC
>TRBD2|14|TRBJ2-7|TRBV28|many
CASSPGLTKIEQYF
TGTGCCAGCAGCCCGGGACTAACGAAGATCGAGCAGTACTTC
>-|16|TRBJ1-5|TRBV6-2/TRBV6-3|-
CASTPARSNYNQPQHF
TGTGCCAGCACCCCAGCCAGGAGCAATTACAATCAGCCCCAGCATTTT
>-|11|TRBJ2-2|TRBV6-2/TRBV6-3|many
CASRRSGELFF
TGTGCCAGCAGACGATCCGGGGAGCTGTTTTTT
>TRBD1|15|TRBJ2-5|TRBV7-6|many
CASRPDRGRMETQYF
TGTGCCAGCAGGCCGGACAGGGGGCGCATGGAGACCCAGTACTTC
>-|16|TRBJ1-1|TRBV28|many
CASSLLGGGDDTEAFF
TGTGCCAGCAGTTTATTGGGGGGGGGAGACGACACTGAAGCTTTCTTT
>-|16|TRBJ2-7|TRBV11-1|few
CASSPPLLGDTYEQYF
TGTGCCAGCAGCCCGCCCCTGTTGGGGGATACCTACGAGCAGTACTTC
>TRBD1|13|TRBJ2-5|TRBV7-3|-
CASSLTGDETQYF
TGTGCCAGCAGCTTGACAGGGGATGAGACCCAGTACTTC
>-|15|TRBJ2-5|TRBV15|many
CATSRGQGGVETQYF
TGTGCCACCAGCAGAGGGCAGGGGGGCGTAGAGACCCAGTACTTC
>TRBD1|15|TRBJ2-2|TRBV12-3/TRBV12-4|few
CASSFGQVFTGELFF
TGTGCCAGCAGTTTCGGACAGGTCTTCACCGGGGAGCTGTTTTTT
>TRBD2|17|TRBJ2-5|TRBV15|-
CATSSRGTSGYQETQYF
TGTGCCACCAGCAGCCGAGGGACTAGCGGTTACCAAGAGACCCAGTACTTC
>-|11|TRBJ1-1|TRBV29-1|many
CSAVPNTEAFF
TGCAGCGCTGTTCCGAACACTGAAGCTTTCTTT
>-|13|TRBJ2-7|TRBV19|many
CASSRESHYEQYF
TGTGCCAGTAGTCGGGAATCCCACTACGAGCAGTACTTC
>-|12|TRBJ1-2|TRBV29-1|-
CSTWAADYGYTF
TGCAGCACTTGGGCGGCCGACTATGGCTACACCTTC
>-|14|TRBJ2-5|TRBV20-1|many
CSARDMGRQETQYF
TGCAGTGCTAGAGATATGGGCAGGCAAGAGACCCAGTACTTC
>TRBD1|16|TRBJ1-5|TRBV12-3/TRBV12-4|many
CASSLISGTGNQPQHF
TGTGCCAGCAGTTTAATATCCGGGACAGGCAATCAGCCCCAGCATTTT
>-|12|TRBJ1-1|TRBV6-1|once
CASSDGSSEAFF
TGTGCCAGCAGTGACGGGTCCTCTGAAGCTTTCTTT